The source of this TCR beta chain is a study of blood T cells in healthy people across ages. Study at large: Template switching recovered approximately one barcoded beta molecule for every two T cells. Study observations and caveats: A strong correlation between TCR beta diversity and naive T cell percentage was seen.

Trimming shortened V by 8 bases and J by 3 bases, and 19 bases separated the two germline ends. Germline V CDR1 and CDR2: DFQATT, SNEGSKA (reference sequence). The CDR3 runs to 14 residues. Healthy Caucasian individuals from Russia aged about 6 to 90 served as donors. Together with a sample-barcoded 5' primer, a J-beta primer mix was included in a second PCR lasting about 6 to 11 cycles. TCRdb ran MiXCR on the 5' RACE reads and lists one entry per CDR3 protein. The sample includes approximately 1,000,000 distinct CDR3 sequences, roughly two fifths of them seen just once. With regard to this clonotype: What it binds is unknown.

Material: blood. The rearrangement links TRBV20-1 to TRBJ1-1, with D possibly matching TRBD1 (6 bases). This TCR was sampled from a man aged 18 to 35 in good health. CDR3 sequence: CSTPSAGVDTEAFF. The CDR3 DNA is TGCAGTACCCCCTCGGCAGGGGTGGACACTGAAGCTTTCTTT.